This T cell receptor (beta chain) is drawn from a study of identifying expanded T cells in peripheral blood. The repertoire was sequenced with immunoSEQ multiplex PCR; TCRdb's copy has only in-frame clones and lacks some. The top ten hold about 17% of the sample, which has some 78,000 clones, roughly four fifths seen once. This CDR3 contains 15 residues. CDR1 SGHVS and CDR2 FNYEAQ come from the germline V gene. The J segment lost 5 bases and the V segment lost 5 bases, leaving 7 bases of the junction unmatched. The sample comprised blood. The rearrangement joins TRBV7-6 to TRBJ2-1, with 9 bases matching TRBD2. This TCR came from a person aged 18 to 75 in good health. In DNA form, the CDR3 reads TGTGCCAGCAGCATATCCGGGACTAGCCACAATGAGCAGTTCTTC. Protein sequence: CASSISGTSHNEQFF. Full variable domain (rest looked up from reference TRBV7-6 and TRBJ2-1): GAGVSQSPRYKVTKRGQDVALRCDPISGHVSLYWYRQALGQGPEFLTYFNYEAQQDKSGLPNDRFSAERPEGSISTLTIQRTEQRDSAMYRCASSISGTSHNEQFFGPGTRLTVL.